Detailed here is one T cell receptor (beta chain). The data derive from a study of T-cell reconstitution after alpha-beta-depleted transplantation in children. V dropped 2 bases and J dropped 4 bases, with 12 bases sitting between them. Germline V gives CDR1 SGHTA, CDR2 FQGTGA. The CDR3 sequence is 15 residues long. Construction of the TCRbeta library involved unique molecular identifiers. TCRdb redid the calling of the PCR reads with MiXCR, one entry per CDR3 protein. The repertoire holds 280,000 or so distinct CDR3 sequences, with 11% as singletons. This sequence originates from a male patient aged 2-15 years who had a stem cell transplant for chronic granulomatous disease, so the T cells may come from the graft donor. This chain uses TRBV7-3 with TRBJ2-1, with no clear D. The material was peripheral blood, obtained 180 days after TCRalphabeta/CD19-depleted stem cell transplant. CDR3 sequence: CASSLYSSPYNEQFF. CDR3 sequence (DNA): TGTGCCAGCAGCTTATACTCAAGCCCGTACAATGAGCAGTTCTTC.